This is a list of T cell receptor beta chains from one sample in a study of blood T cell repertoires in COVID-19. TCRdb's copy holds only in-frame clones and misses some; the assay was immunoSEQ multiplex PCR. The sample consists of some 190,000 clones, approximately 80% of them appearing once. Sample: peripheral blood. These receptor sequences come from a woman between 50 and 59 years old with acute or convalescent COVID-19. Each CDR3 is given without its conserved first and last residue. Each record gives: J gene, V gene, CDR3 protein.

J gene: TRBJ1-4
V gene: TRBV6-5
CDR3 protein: ASSNRGANEKLF

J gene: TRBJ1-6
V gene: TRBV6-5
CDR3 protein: ASRRQGNSPLH

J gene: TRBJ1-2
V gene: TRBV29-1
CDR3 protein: SVVVRDRGLYGYT

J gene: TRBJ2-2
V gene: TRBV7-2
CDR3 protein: ASTTGGATTGELF

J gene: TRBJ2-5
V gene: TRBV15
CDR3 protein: ATSRGEREVWETQY

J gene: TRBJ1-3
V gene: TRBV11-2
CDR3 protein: ASSLDLSGAGNTIY

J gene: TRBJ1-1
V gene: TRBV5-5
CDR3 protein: ASSSGHGNTEAF

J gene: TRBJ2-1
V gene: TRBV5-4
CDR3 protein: ASSRRTSSYNEQF

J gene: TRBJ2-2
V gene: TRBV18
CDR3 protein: ASSPPSGGANTGELF

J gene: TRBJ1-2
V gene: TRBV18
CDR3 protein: ASSPPSGEYGYT

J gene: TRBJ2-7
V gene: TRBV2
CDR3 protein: ASTRQHSKDEQY

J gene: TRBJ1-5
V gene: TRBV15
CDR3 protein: ATSRDGQRLQPQH

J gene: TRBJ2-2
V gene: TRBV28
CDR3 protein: ASSLSRRGFYTGELF

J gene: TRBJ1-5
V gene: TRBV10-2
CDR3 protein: ATKTGQWNQPQH

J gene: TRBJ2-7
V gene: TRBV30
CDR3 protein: ASSDRVGYEQY

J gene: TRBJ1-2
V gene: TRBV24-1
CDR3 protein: ATSETDYGYT

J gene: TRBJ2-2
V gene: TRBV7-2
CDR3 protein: ASTLHPGGNTGELF

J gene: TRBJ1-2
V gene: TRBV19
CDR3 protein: ASSIDLMTGLNYGYT

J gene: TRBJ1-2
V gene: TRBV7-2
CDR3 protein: ASSLTASNYGYT

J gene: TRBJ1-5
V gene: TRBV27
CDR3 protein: ASSQNYVYSNQPQH

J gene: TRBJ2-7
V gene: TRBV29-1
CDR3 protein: SVSPDRDYEQY

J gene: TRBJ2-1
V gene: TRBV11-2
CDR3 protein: ASSRTGTTLEQF

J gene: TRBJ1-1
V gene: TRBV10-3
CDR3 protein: ATKGESLRDTEAF

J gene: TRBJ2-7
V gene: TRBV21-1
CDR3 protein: ASSKRGPGTAPYEQY

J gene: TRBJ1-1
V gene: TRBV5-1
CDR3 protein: ASHQGTNTEAF

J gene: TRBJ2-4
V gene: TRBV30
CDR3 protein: ACSTPSGGNIQY

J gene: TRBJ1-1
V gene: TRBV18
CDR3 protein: ASRVQGEGTEAF

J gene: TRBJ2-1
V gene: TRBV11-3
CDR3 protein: ASSTGQGGGYNEQF

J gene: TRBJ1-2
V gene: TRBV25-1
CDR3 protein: ASSDPKQGVVSGYT

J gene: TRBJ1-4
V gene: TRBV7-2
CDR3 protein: ASSLGQGASVNEKLF

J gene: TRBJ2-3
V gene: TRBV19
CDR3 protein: ASSIVAGGTDTQY

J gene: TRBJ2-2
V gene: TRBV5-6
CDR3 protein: ASSWGTGRNTGELF

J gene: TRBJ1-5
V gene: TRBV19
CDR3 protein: ASSIRWGDRPSGSNQPQH

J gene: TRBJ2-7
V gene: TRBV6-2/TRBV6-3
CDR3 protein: ASSWTNSYEQY

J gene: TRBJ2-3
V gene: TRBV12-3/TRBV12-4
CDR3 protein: ASSYWENTQY

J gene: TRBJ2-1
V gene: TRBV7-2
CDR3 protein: ASSLNGGGAYNEQF

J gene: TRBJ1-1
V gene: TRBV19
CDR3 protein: ASMVRGTANTEAF